Presented here are 19 T cell receptor beta chains from one specimen sequenced in a study of CD8+ T cells in alopecia areata. The sample's treatment: oral pan-JAK inhibitor, 5-10 mg twice daily. Sequencing templates came from extracted RNA that was reverse transcribed into cDNA. Profiling relied on immunoSEQ multiplex PCR, and the TCRdb table lists in-frame clones only, not all of them. Of about 140,000 clones listed, 82% are singletons. Sequencing was performed on CD8+ T cells sorted from blood, taken at week 4, from a patient treated with tofacitinib. The receptors derive from a human donor with alopecia areata.

This chain links TRBV4-1 with TRBJ2-1, with TRBD1 matching over 11 bases. V lost 1 base and J lost 8; bases outside the gene matches: 1. The CDR3 extends over 14 amino acids. In germline, CDR1 is MGHRA, CDR2 YSYEKL. The CDR3 sequence is CASSQGTGGYEQFF. The DNA for the CDR3 is TGCGCCAGCAGCCAAGGGACAGGGGGCTATGAGCAGTTCTTC.

The DNA for the CDR3 is TGTGCCAGCAGTGAAGGGACAGTCCTTCTAACTAACTATGGCTACACCTTC. Its protein is CASSEGTVLLTNYGYTF. This chain uses TRBV2 with TRBJ1-2; tentatively, D is TRBD1 (6 bases). V lost 1 base and J lost 0, with 15 bases in between. The germline V gene encodes CDR1 SNHLY and CDR2 FYNNEI. CDR3 length: 17 amino acids.

This clone was observed a handful of times. This chain links TRBV27 with TRBJ1-4; the D gene is possibly TRBD1 (5 bases). Germline V lookup: CDR1 MNHEY, CDR2 SMNVEV (reference sequence). The CDR3 is 16 residues long. Trimming pared 6 bases from V and 0 bases from J, leaving 14 bases between. The CDR3 DNA reads as TGTGCCAGCAGCCCGTTCGGGGGGACAACTAATGAAAAACTGTTTTTT. Residues: CASSPFGGTTNEKLFF.

This clone came up once. The chain couples TRBV29-1 to TRBJ1-2; TRBD1 aligns across 10 bases. The germline gives CDR1 SQVTM, CDR2 ANQGSEA. There are 14 residues in the CDR3. V lost 4 bases and J lost 4; bases outside the gene matches: 6. The CDR3, as DNA: TGCAGCGTTGTCGGGACAGGGGCCGTCTATGGCTACACCTTC. It encodes CSVVGTGAVYGYTF.

The chain employs TRBV10-2 and TRBJ1-5, with 7 bases lining up with TRBD1. The germline V gene encodes CDR1 WSHSY and CDR2 SAAADI. The CDR3 length is 17 residues. J was trimmed by 3 bases and V by 1 base; bases with no gene match: 9. CDR3 sequence (DNA): TGCGCCAGCAGTGAGTTACCCAGGGGGGTAGACAATCAGCCCCAGCATTTT. Its translation is CASSELPRGVDNQPQHF.

The chain recombines TRBV29-1 with TRBJ2-1, with D perhaps TRBD2 (5 bases). Looked up from germline, CDR1 is SQVTM and CDR2 is ANQGSEA. V was pared by 7 bases and J by 8 bases, with 21 bases between. This CDR3 contains 14 residues. The CDR3 loop is CSAEGLQSVDEQFF. The CDR3 bases are TGCAGCGCCGAGGGTCTCCAGAGCGTCGATGAGCAGTTCTTC.

The chain links TRBV2 to TRBJ2-3; D is unclear. The CDR3 contains 13 residues. The V and J ends lost 4 bases and 6 bases respectively, with 11 bases between them. CDR1 is SNHLY and CDR2 is FYNNEI in the germline V gene. This CDR3 reads CASSATVRDTQYF. The DNA for the CDR3 is TGTGCCAGCAGTGCAACGGTGCGGGATACGCAGTATTTT.

Many counts were recorded for this clone. The chain recombines TRBV7-9 with TRBJ2-1, with no clear D. V was pared by 2 bases and J by 4 bases, with 9 bases between. Germline values: CDR1 SEHNR, CDR2 FQNEAQ (reference sequence). The CDR3 covers 14 residues. The CDR3 DNA reads as TGTGCCAGCAGCTTATCCTCCCATTACAATGAGCAGTTCTTC. It translates to CASSLSSHYNEQFF. Filled out from reference TRBV7-9 and TRBJ2-1, the complete variable domain reads DTGVSQNPRHKITKRGQNVTFRCDPISEHNRLYWYRQTLGQGPEFLTYFQNEAQLEKSRLLSDRFSAERPKGSFSTLEIQRTEQGDSAMYLCASSLSSHYNEQFFGPGTRLTVL.

The V gene is TRBV6-6, the J gene TRBJ2-1, with 13 bases that match TRBD2. Germline CDR1 is MNHNY and CDR2 is SVGAGI (reference sequence). The CDR3 extends over 15 amino acids. J gave up 6 bases and V 5 bases, and 4 bases lay outside the gene matches. The CDR3 DNA is TGTGCCAGCAGTCCTACTAGCGGGGGGGGCAATGAGCAGTTCTTC. It is translated as CASSPTSGGGNEQFF.

The CDR3 protein is CASSLGQVEAFF. The DNA for the CDR3 is TGTGCCAGCAGCTTAGGACAGGTTGAGGCTTTCTTT. This chain connects TRBV11-2 to TRBJ1-1, with TRBD1 as a possible D gene (6 bases). The germline V gene encodes CDR1 SGHAT and CDR2 FQNNGV. This CDR3 has 12 residues. V lost 1 base, J lost 11 bases, and 11 bases lay in between.

This clone was seen only a few times. V usage is TRBV10-3 and J usage is TRBJ1-1, with D possibly being TRBD1 (6 bases). The CDR3 runs 15 residues. The germline V gene encodes CDR1 ENHRY and CDR2 SYGVKD. V was cut by 3 bases and J by 7 bases, with 18 bases left in between. For the CDR3, the DNA is TGTGCCATCAGTGACCCCCCAGGGGAGAGGAGTGAAGCTTTCTTT. Protein sequence: CAISDPPGERSEAFF.

A word on this clone: The same CDR3 arises from other DNA sequences in this sample as well. The V and J genes are TRBV2 and TRBJ2-7, with 10 bases fitting TRBD1. Germline V gives CDR1 SNHLY, CDR2 FYNNEI. The CDR3 consists of 13 residues. J was trimmed by 2 bases and V by 9 bases; bases with no gene match: 4. Written as DNA, the CDR3 is TGTGCCAGTTCAGGACAGGGGGCCTACGAGCAGTACTTC. It encodes CASSGQGAYEQYF.

The rearrangement links TRBV10-3 to TRBJ2-7; D is uncertain. The CDR3 is 17 amino acids. Trimming cost V 0 bases and J 0 bases, with 15 bases left between them. Germline-derived CDR1 and CDR2 are ENHRY and SYGVKD. This CDR3 is CAISESVGPRSSYEQYF. The CDR3 nucleotides read TGTGCCATCAGTGAGTCGGTTGGGCCAAGGAGCTCCTACGAGCAGTACTTC.

Only one count was recorded for this clone. The rearrangement uses TRBV30 and TRBJ2-1; the D gene is possibly TRBD1 (5 bases). V lost 2 bases, J lost 4 bases, and 9 bases lay in between. The germline V gene encodes CDR1 GTSNPN and CDR2 SVGIG (reference sequence). This CDR3 spans 13 amino acids. CDR3 coding DNA: TGTGCCTGGAGTAGGGGTGTATACAATGAGCAGTTCTTC. Protein: CAWSRGVYNEQFF.

Here the CDR3 DNA reads TGTGCCAGCAGCCGATACGGCCGACCGGGGGAAAAACTGTTTTTT. This translates into CASSRYGRPGEKLFF. The gene calls are TRBV5-8 and TRBJ1-4, with no clear D. Germline CDR1 is SGHTS and CDR2 is YDEGEE. The CDR3 is 15 amino acids. Trimming left V 4 bases short and J 8 bases short, with 18 bases between.

The chain has TRBV27 and TRBJ2-1; 8 bases agree with TRBD1. The CDR3 sequence is 15 residues long. Germline CDR1 MNHEY, CDR2 SMNVEV (reference sequence). After removal of 11 bases from V and 1 base from J, the junction contained 10 bases not matched to a gene. For the CDR3, the DNA is TGTGCCGGGCACGGGAGACAGGGGTCCTACAATGAGCAGTTCTTC. This translates into CAGHGRQGSYNEQFF.

The chain carries TRBV29-1 and TRBJ2-1; TRBD2 agrees at 7 bases. The CDR3 is 13 amino acids. The V and J ends lost 4 bases and 4 bases, in that order; junction bases with no gene match: 4. CDR1 is SQVTM, CDR2 ANQGSEA, per germline. CDR3: CSVGLAIYNEQFF. CDR3 sequence (DNA): TGCAGCGTTGGACTAGCTATATACAATGAGCAGTTCTTC.

This sequence joins TRBV27 and TRBJ2-3, with D hard to call. V lost 6 bases and J lost 10, with 14 bases in between. In germline, CDR1 is MNHEY, CDR2 SMNVEV (reference sequence). The CDR3 spans 12 residues. This CDR3 reads CASRGPLDAQYF. The CDR3 DNA reads as TGTGCCAGCAGGGGCCCCCTTGACGCGCAGTATTTT.

This chain connects TRBV5-1 to TRBJ2-1, with 11 bases matching TRBD2. The V gene end was trimmed by 4 bases and the J gene end by 6 bases; junction bases not matched to a gene: 9. The CDR3 extends over 16 amino acids. Germline V gene lookup returns CDR1 SGHRS and CDR2 YFSETQ. The CDR3 spells CASSLPLAGGINEQFF. The CDR3 bases are TGCGCCAGCAGCCTTCCCCTAGCGGGGGGAATCAATGAGCAGTTCTTC.